The clone carrying this TCR beta chain was recorded at least ten times. RNA transcripts yielded amplified TCR beta CDR3 regions. Carried out on the TCR CDR3, a first-round RT-PCR used the HTBI primer set. TCRdb passed the multiplex PCR reads through MiXCR, listing each CDR3 protein once. The data show hundreds of thousands of distinct CDR3 sequences, with 38% seen just once and about 9% held by the top ten. This sample was taken from a study of T cells in Graves' hyperthyroidism and ophthalmopathy. V lost 6 bases and J 6 bases, leaving 17 bases between the germline ends. This CDR3 contains 14 residues. The V gene's germline CDR1 is SNHLY and CDR2 FYNNEI.

The sequencing input was blood. The TCR sequence derives from a man between 18 and 29 years old with Graves' hyperthyroidism. J is TRBJ2-5 and V is TRBV2, with TRBD1 as a possible D gene (6 bases). CDR3: CASSDNRVGKTQYF. For the CDR3, the DNA is TGTGCCAGCAGCGATAACAGGGTCGGGAAGACCCAGTACTTC.